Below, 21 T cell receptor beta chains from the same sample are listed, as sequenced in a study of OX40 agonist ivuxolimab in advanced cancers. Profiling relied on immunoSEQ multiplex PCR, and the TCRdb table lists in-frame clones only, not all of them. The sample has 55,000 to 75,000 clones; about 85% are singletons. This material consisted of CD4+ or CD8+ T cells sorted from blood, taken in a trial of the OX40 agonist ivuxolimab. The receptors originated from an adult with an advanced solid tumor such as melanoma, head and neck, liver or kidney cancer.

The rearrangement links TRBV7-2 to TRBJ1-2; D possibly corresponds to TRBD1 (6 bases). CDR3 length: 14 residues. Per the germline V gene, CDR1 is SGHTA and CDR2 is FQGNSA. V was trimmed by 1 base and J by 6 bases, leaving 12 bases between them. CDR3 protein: CASSLVQGADGYTF. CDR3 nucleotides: TGTGCCAGCAGCTTAGTACAGGGAGCCGATGGCTACACCTTC.

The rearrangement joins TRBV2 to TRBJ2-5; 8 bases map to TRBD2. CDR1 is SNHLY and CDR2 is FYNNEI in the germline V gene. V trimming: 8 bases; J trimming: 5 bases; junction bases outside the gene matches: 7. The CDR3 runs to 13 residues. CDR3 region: CASEGTRLETQYF. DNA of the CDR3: TGTGCCAGCGAGGGGACTAGACTGGAGACCCAGTACTTC.

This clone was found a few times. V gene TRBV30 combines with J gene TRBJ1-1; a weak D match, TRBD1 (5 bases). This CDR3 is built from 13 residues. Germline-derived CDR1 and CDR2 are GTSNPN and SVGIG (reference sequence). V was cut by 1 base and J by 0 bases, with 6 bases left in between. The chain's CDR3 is CAWSGGVNTEAFF. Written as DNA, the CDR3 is TGTGCCTGGAGTGGGGGGGTGAACACTGAAGCTTTCTTT.

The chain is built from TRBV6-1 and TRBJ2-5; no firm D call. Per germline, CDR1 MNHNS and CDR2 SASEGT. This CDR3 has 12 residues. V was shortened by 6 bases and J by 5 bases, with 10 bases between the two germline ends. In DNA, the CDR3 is TGTGCCAGCAGCCTCCTTCGGGAGACCCAGTACTTC. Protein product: CASSLLRETQYF.

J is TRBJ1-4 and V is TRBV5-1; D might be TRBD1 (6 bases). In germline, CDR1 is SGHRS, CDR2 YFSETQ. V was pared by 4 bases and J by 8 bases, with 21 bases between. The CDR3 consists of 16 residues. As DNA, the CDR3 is TGCGCCAGCAGCCCCCTCAATCGGGGGGCAGGAGAAAAACTGTTTTTT. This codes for CASSPLNRGAGEKLFF.

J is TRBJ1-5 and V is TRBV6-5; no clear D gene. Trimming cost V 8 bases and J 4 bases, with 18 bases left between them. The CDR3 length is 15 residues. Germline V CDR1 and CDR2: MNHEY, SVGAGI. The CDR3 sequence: CASGDASPGNQPQHF. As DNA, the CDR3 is TGTGCCAGCGGCGACGCGTCTCCTGGGAATCAGCCCCAGCATTTT.

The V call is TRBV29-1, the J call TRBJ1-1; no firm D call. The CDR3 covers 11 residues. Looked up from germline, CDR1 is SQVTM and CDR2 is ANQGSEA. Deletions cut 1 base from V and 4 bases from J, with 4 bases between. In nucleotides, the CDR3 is TGCAGCGTTGAAGGGCCCACTGAAGCTTTCTTT. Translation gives CSVEGPTEAFF.

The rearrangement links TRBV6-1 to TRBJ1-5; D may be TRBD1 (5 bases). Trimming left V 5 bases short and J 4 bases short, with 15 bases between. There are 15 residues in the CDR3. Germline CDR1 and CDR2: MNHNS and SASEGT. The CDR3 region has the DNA TGTGCCAGCAGTTCGGGGCAGGGTAGAAATCAGCCCCAGCATTTT. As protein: CASSSGQGRNQPQHF.

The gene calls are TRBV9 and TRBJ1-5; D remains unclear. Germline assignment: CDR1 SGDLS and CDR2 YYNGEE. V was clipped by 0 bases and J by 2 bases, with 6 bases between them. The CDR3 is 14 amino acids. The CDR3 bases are TGTGCCAGCAGCGTAGGAGCGGGCAATCAGCCCCAGCATTTT. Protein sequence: CASSVGAGNQPQHF. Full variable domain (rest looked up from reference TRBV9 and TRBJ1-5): DSGVTQTPKHLITATGQRVTLRCSPRSGDLSVYWYQQSLDQGLQFLIQYYNGEERAKGNILERFSAQQFPDLHSELNLSSLELGDSALYFCASSVGAGNQPQHFGDGTRLSIL.

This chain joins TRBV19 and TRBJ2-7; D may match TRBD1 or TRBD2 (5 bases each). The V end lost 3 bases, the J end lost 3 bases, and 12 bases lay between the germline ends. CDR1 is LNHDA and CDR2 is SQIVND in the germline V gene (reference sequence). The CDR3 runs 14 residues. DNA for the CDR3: TGTGCCAGTAGTATTCAAAGCGGACACTACGAGCAGTACTTC. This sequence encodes CASSIQSGHYEQYF.

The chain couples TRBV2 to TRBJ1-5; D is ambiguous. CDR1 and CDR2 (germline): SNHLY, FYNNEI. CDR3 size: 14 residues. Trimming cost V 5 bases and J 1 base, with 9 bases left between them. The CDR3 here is CASSYDYSNQPQHF. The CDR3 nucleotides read TGTGCCAGCAGTTACGATTACAGCAATCAGCCCCAGCATTTT. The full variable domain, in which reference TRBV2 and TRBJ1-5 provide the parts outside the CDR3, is EPEVTQTPSHQVTQMGQEVILRCVPISNHLYFYWYRQILGQKVEFLVSFYNNEISEKSEIFDDQFSVERPDGSNFTLKIRSTKLEDSAMYFCASSYDYSNQPQHFGDGTRLSIL.

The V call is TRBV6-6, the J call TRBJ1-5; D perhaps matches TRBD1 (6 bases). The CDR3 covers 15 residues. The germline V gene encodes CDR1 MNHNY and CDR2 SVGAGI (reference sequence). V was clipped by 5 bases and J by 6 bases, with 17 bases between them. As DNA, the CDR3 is TGTGCCAGCAGTCGTGGGAGGGGGGCTAGTCAGCCCCAGCATTTT. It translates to CASSRGRGASQPQHF.

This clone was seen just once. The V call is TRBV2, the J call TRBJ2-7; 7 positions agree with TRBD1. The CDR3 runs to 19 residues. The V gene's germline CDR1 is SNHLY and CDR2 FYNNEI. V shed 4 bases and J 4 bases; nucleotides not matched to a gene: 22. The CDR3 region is CASSGGTARTANGQYEQYF. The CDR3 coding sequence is TGTGCCAGCAGTGGGGGGACAGCGCGTACTGCAAATGGGCAGTACGAGCAGTACTTC.

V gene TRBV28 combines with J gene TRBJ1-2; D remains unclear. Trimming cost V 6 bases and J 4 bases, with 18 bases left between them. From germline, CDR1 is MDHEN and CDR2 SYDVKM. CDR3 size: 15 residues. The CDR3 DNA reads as TGTGCCAGCAGAAGTACCGGGTCGCGACTCTATGGCTACACCTTC. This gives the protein CASRSTGSRLYGYTF.

CDR3 DNA sequence: TGTGCCTGGAGTGGGTCAGCCTACGAGCAGTACTTC. It yields the protein CAWSGSAYEQYF. The rearrangement links TRBV30 to TRBJ2-7, with D uncertain. V was shortened by 1 base and J by 2 bases, with 6 bases between the two germline ends. This CDR3 spans 12 amino acids. Germline V CDR1 and CDR2: GTSNPN, SVGIG (reference sequence).

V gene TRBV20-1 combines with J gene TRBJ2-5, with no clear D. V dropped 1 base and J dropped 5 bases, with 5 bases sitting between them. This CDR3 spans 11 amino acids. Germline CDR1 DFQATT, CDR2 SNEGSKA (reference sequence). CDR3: CSARGAETQYF. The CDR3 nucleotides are TGCAGTGCTAGAGGGGCGGAGACCCAGTACTTC.

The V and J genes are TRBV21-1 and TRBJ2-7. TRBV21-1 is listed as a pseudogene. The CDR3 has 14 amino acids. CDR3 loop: CASSKVGVTYEQYF. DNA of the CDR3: TGTGCCAGCAGCAAAGTTGGGGTAACCTACGAGCAGTACTTC.

The CDR3 reads CASSHYRGRLFF. CDR3 coding DNA: TGCGCCAGCAGCCATTACAGGGGGCGGCTGTTTTTT. This chain joins TRBV4-1 and TRBJ2-2; 9 nucleotides align to TRBD1. The CDR3 consists of 12 residues. Germline CDR1 and CDR2: MGHRA and YSYEKL. V was clipped by 3 bases and J by 13 bases; unmatched bases: 3.

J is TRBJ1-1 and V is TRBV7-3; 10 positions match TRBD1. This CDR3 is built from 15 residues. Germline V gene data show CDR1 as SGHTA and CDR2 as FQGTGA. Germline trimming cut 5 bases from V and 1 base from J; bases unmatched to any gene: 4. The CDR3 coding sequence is TGTGCCAGCAGCCCAGGGACAGGGGCGAACACTGAAGCTTTCTTT. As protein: CASSPGTGANTEAFF.

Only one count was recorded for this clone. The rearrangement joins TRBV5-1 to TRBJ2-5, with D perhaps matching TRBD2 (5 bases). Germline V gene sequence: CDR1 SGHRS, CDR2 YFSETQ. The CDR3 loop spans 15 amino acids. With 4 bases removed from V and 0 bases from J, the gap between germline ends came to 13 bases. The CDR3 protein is CASSQNAGDQETQYF. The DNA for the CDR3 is TGCGCCAGCAGCCAAAACGCCGGGGACCAAGAGACCCAGTACTTC.

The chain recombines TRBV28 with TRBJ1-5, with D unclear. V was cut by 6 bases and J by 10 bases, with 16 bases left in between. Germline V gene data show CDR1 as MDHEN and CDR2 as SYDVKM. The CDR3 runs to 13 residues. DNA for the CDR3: TGTGCCAGCAGCTCCGGGGAGGGCCGACCCCAGCATTTT. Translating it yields CASSSGEGRPQHF.